This TCR beta chain was observed in a study of CD8+ T cells in alopecia areata. Study observations and caveats: Scalp specimens additionally yield sequences from normal skin's resident alphabeta T cells.

CD4, CD8alpha, NKG2D, NKG2ACE and other markers were used to sort pooled cutaneous lymph node cells. Comments on this clone: What it recognizes is unknown. Gene names follow the mouse nomenclature. The CDR3 extends 4 residues past the end of the read, so its final part is completed from the germline J gene. This CDR3 is also generated by other DNA sequences in the sample.

Trimming cost V 3 bases and J 4 bases, with 5 bases left between them. CDR1 and CDR2 from the germline V gene are NSHNY and SYGAGN. The CDR3 is 12 residues long. Extracted RNA was reverse transcribed into cDNA, the sequencing template. The repertoire was sequenced with immunoSEQ multiplex PCR; TCRdb's copy has only in-frame clones and lacks some. In total the sample includes 200,000 to 300,000 clones, none of them seen once. This chain uses TRBV13-1 with TRBJ2-1; no clear D gene. The receptor comes from a C3H/HeJ mouse with alopecia areata. Strain haplotype (MHC): H2-k. The material sequenced was CD4+ T cells sorted from a lymph node. CDR3 sequence reads: CASSASYAEQFF. The sequenced part of the CDR3 DNA is TGTGCCAGCAGTGCTTCGTATGCT.